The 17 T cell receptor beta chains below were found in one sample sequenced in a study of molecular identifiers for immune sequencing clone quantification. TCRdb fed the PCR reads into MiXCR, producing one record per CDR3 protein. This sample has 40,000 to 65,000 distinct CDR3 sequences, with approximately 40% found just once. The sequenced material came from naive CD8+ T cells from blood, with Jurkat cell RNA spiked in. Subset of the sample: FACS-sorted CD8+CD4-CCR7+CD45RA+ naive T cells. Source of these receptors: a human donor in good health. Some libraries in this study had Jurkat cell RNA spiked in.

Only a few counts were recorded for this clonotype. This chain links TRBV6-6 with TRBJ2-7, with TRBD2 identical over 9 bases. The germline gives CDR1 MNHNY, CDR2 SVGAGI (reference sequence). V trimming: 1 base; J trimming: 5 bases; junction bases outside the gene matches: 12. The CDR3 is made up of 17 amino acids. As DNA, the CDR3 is TGTGCCAGCAGTTACTTCGGAGCTAGCGGGACGGGGGACGAGCAGTACTTC. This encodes CASSYFGASGTGDEQYF.

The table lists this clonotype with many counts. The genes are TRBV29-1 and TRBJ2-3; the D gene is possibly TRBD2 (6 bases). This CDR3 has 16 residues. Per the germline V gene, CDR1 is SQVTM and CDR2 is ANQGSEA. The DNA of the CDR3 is TGCACCATACCTAGCGAAACGGAAGGCTCCACAGATACGCAGTATTTT. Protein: CTIPSETEGSTDTQYF.

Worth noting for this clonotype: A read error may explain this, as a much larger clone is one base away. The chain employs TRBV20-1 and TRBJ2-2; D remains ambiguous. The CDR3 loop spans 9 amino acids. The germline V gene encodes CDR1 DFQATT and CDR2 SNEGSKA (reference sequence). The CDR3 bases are TGCAGAGCAAGTCTGGAGCTGTTTTTT. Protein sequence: CRASLELFF.

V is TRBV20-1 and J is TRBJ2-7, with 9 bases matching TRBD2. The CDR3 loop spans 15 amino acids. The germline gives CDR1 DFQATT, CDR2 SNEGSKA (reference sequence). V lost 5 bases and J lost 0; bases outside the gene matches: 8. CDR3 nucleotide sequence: TGCAGTGCTGACCATCTAGCGGGAAACTCCTACGAGCAGTACTTC. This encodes CSADHLAGNSYEQYF.

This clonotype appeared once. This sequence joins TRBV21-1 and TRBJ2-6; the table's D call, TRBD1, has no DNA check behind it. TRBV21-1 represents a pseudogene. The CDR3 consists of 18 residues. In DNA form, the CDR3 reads TGTGCCAGCACCCCGGGACAGACCTCCCCACCTGGGGCCAACGTCCTGACTTTC. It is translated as CASTPGQTSPPGANVLTF.

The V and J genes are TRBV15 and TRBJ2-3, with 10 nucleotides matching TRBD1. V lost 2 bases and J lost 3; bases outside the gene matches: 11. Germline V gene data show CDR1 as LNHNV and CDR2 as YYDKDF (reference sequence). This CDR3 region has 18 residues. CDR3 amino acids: CATSRPGQGFVRTDTQYF. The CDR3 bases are TGTGCCACCAGCAGACCGGGACAGGGGTTTGTTCGGACAGATACGCAGTATTTT.

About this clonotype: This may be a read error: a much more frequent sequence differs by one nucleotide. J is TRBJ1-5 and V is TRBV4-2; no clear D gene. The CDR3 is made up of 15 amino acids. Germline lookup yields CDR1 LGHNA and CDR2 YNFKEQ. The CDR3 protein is CASSPFGQSNQPQRF. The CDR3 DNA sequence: TGTGCCAGCAGCCCATTTGGGCAGAGCAATCAGCCCCAGCGTTTT.

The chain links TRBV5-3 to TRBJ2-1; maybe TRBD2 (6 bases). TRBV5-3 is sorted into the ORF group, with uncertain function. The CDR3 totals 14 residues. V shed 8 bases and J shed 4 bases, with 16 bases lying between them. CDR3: CASSTGLRYNEQFF. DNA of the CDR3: TGTGCCAGCAGCACGGGACTTCGTTACAATGAGCAGTTCTTC.

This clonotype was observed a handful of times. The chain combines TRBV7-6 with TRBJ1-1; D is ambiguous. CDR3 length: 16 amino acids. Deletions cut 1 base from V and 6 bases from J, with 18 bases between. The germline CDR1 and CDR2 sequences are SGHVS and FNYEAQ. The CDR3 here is CASSLGSPRVSAEAFF. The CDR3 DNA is TGTGCCAGCAGCTTAGGCAGCCCCCGGGTATCCGCTGAAGCTTTCTTT.

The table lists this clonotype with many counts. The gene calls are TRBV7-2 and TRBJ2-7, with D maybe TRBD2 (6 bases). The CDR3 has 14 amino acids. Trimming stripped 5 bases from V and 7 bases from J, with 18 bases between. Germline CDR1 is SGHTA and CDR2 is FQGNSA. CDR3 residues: CASSPGTRYGEQYF. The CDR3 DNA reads TGTGCCAGCAGCCCAGGGACTCGATATGGGGAGCAGTACTTC.

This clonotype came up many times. CDR3 sequence reads: CASSPVSYNEQFF. CDR3 nucleotide sequence: TGTGCCAGTAGTCCTGTGTCCTACAATGAGCAGTTCTTC. V gene TRBV19 combines with J gene TRBJ2-1, with unresolved D. Germline CDR1 and CDR2: LNHDA and SQIVND (reference sequence). Trimming removed 5 bases from V and 1 base from J, with 6 bases in between. This CDR3 has 13 amino acids.

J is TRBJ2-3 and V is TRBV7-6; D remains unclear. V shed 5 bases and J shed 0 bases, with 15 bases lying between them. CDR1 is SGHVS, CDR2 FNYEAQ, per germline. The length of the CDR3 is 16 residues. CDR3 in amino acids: CASSLQFQASTDTQYF. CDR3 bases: TGTGCCAGCAGCCTGCAATTTCAAGCAAGCACAGATACGCAGTATTTT.

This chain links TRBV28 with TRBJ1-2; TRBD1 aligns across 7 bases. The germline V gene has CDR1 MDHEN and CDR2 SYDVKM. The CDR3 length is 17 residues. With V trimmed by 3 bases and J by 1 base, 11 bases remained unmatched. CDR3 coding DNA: TGTGCCAGCAGTTTTGTTGGACAGGAGGAAAGTAACTATGGCTACACCTTC. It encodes CASSFVGQEESNYGYTF.

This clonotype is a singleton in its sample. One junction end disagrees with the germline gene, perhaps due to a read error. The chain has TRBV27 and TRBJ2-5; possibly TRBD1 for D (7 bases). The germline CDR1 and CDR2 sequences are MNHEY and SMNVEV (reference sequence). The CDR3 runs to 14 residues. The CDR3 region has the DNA TGTGCCTGCAGGGGGGACTCGGGGTGGGAGACCCAGTACTTC. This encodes CACRGDSGWETQYF.

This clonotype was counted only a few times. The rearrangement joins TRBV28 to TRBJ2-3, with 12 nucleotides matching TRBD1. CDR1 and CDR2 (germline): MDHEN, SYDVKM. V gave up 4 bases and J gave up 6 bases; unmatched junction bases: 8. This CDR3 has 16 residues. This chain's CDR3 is CASSSPRDRGLDTQYF. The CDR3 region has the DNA TGTGCCAGCAGTTCCCCCCGGGACAGGGGGCTCGATACGCAGTATTTT.

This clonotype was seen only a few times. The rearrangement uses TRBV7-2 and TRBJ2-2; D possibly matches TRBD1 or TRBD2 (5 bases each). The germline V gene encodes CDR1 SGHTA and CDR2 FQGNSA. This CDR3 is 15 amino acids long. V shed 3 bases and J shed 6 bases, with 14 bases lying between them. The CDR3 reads CASSLPGRPPGELFF. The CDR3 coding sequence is TGTGCCAGCAGCTTGCCGGGACGGCCCCCCGGGGAGCTGTTTTTT.

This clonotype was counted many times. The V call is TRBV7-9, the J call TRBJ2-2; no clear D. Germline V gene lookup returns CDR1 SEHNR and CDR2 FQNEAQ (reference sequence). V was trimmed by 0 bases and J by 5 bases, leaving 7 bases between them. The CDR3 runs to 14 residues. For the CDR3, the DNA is TGTGCCAGCAGCTTAGCGCTGGGGACCGGGGAGCTGTTTTTT. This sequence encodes CASSLALGTGELFF.